The present T cell receptor beta chain was sequenced within a study of STAT5B mutations in CD4+ large granular lymphocyte leukemia. Libraries were prepared by immunoSEQ multiplex PCR; TCRdb keeps only in-frame clonotypes and omits some of them. The sample has about 30,000 clones; around 90% are singletons. CDR3 length: 17 residues. The V gene lost 5 bases and the J gene lost 1 base, with 19 bases spanning the gap. The germline V gene encodes CDR1 SGHRS and CDR2 YFSETQ. The receptor was derived from a human donor in good health. V usage is TRBV5-1 and J usage is TRBJ2-4; D is uncertain. Sequencing used CD4+ T cells from blood buffy coats. As DNA, the CDR3 is TGCGCCAGCAGTTACCCCCTCGCGAGGATCGCCAAAAACATTCAGTACTTC. The encoded protein is CASSYPLARIAKNIQYF.